This is a list of T cell receptor beta chains from one sample in a study of blood T cell repertoires in COVID-19. TCRdb's copy holds only in-frame clones and misses some; the assay was immunoSEQ multiplex PCR. The repertoire holds under 90,000 clones, with around 83% as singletons. The sequenced sample consisted of peripheral blood. Source of these receptors: a man older than 75 with acute or convalescent COVID-19. Both conserved end residues are part of each CDR3. Fields, in order: clone size, V gene, J gene, D gene, CDR3 protein, CDR3 DNA. D genes are given only for firm matches. Expanded clones get a size class; other rows say once, few or many, or leave the size out.

NA,TRBV7-2,TRBJ2-3,TRBD2,CASSFGLAGGSNTQYF,TGTGCCAGCAGCTTTGGACTAGCGGGAGGTTCAAATACGCAGTATTTT
NA,TRBV3-1/TRBV3-2,TRBJ1-6,TRBD1,CASSPGTEASPLHF,TGTGCCAGCAGCCCCGGGACAGAAGCTTCACCCCTCCACTTT
NA,TRBV27,TRBJ2-1,TRBD2,CASSSIPGLAGYNEQFF,TGTGCCAGCAGTTCCATCCCGGGACTAGCGGGATACAATGAGCAGTTCTTC
NA,TRBV3-1/TRBV3-2,TRBJ2-4,TRBD1,CASSRRDSKNIQYF,TGTGCCAGCAGCCGCCGGGACAGTAAAAACATTCAGTACTTC
NA,TRBV9,TRBJ2-1,NA,CASSVAGRGLYNEQFF,TGTGCCAGCAGCGTAGCAGGCCGCGGGTTGTACAATGAGCAGTTCTTC
NA,TRBV10-1,TRBJ1-1,NA,CASSEIVQVHTEAFF,TGCGCCAGCAGTGAAATTGTGCAGGTACACACTGAAGCTTTCTTT
NA,TRBV7-9,TRBJ1-1,TRBD1,CASSLVSSRDRVMAFF,TGTGCCAGCAGCTTAGTATCCTCCCGGGACAGGGTTATGGCTTTCTTT
NA,TRBV2,TRBJ1-1,NA,CASSEEGGAGTEAFF,TGTGCCAGCAGTGAAGAAGGTGGGGCCGGCACTGAAGCTTTCTTT
NA,TRBV15,TRBJ2-1,TRBD2,CATSRDWTSVNEQFF,TGTGCCACCAGCAGAGATTGGACTAGCGTCAATGAGCAGTTCTTC
NA,TRBV29-1,TRBJ1-2,TRBD1,CSVDRTGGAAGGYTF,TGCAGCGTTGATCGGACAGGGGGGGCTGCAGGTGGCTACACCTTC
NA,TRBV7-9,TRBJ2-3,TRBD2,CASSQRGALDTQYF,TGTGCCAGCAGCCAGCGGGGGGCCCTAGATACGCAGTATTTT
NA,TRBV3-1/TRBV3-2,TRBJ2-3,TRBD2,CASSPRGLAGVVDTQYF,TGTGCCAGCAGCCCACGGGGTCTAGCGGGAGTGGTAGATACGCAGTATTTT
NA,TRBV21-1,TRBJ1-6,NA,CASVNRVAHSPLHF,TGTGCCAGCGTTAACAGGGTAGCTCATTCACCCCTCCACTTT
NA,TRBV2,TRBJ2-3,NA,CASTAGQIEADTQYF,TGTGCCAGCACCGCGGGACAGATTGAGGCGGATACGCAGTATTTT
NA,TRBV28,TRBJ1-6,TRBD1,CASRPGQIYSPLHF,TGTGCCAGCAGACCGGGACAGATTTATTCACCCCTCCACTTT
NA,TRBV19,TRBJ2-2,TRBD1,CATRDRSNTGELFF,TGTGCCACCCGGGACAGAAGTAACACCGGGGAGCTGTTTTTT
NA,TRBV6-6,TRBJ2-7,NA,CATGGDTSYEQYF,TGTGCCACGGGTGGGGACACTTCATACGAGCAGTACTTC
NA,TRBV15,TRBJ1-3,TRBD1,CATSRSGGSGNTIYF,TGTGCCACCAGCAGGTCAGGGGGCTCCGGAAACACCATATATTTT
NA,TRBV5-8,TRBJ1-3,NA,CASSKIFGNTIYF,TGTGCCAGCAGCAAAATCTTTGGAAACACCATATATTTT
few,TRBV11-2,TRBJ2-3,NA,CASSLHGTREEDTQYF,TGTGCCAGCAGCTTACACGGGACAAGGGAAGAAGATACGCAGTATTTT
few,TRBV19,TRBJ1-2,NA,CASQGLAGRVKDGYTF,TGTGCCAGTCAGGGATTGGCAGGGAGGGTAAAGGATGGCTACACCTTC
NA,TRBV7-2,TRBJ1-1,TRBD1,CASSLVTGVPTVEAFF,TGTGCCAGCAGCTTAGTCACAGGGGTGCCCACAGTTGAAGCTTTCTTT
NA,TRBV7-2,TRBJ1-5,NA,CASSVQGYSNQPQHF,TGTGCCAGCAGCGTCCAGGGGTATAGCAATCAGCCCCAGCATTTT
NA,TRBV7-2,TRBJ2-3,NA,CASSLLSGTDTQYF,TGTGCCAGCAGCTTATTGTCAGGCACAGATACGCAGTATTTT
NA,TRBV18,TRBJ2-2,NA,CASSPAGIYNTGELFF,TGTGCCAGCTCACCAGCCGGGATCTATAACACCGGGGAGCTGTTTTTT
few,TRBV5-1,TRBJ2-3,TRBD2,CASAPSGVKDTQYF,TGCGCCAGCGCCCCTAGCGGGGTGAAGGATACGCAGTATTTT
NA,TRBV14,TRBJ1-2,TRBD1,CASSLTGGVYGYTF,TGTGCCAGCAGCTTAACAGGGGGAGTTTATGGCTACACCTTC
NA,TRBV7-2,TRBJ1-5,NA,CASSSGGAGVQPQHF,TGTGCCAGCAGCTCGGGGGGGGCAGGGGTTCAGCCCCAGCATTTT
NA,TRBV19,TRBJ2-2,TRBD2,CASSTLAGKLFF,TGTGCCAGTAGTACTTTAGCGGGAAAGCTGTTTTTT
NA,TRBV5-6,TRBJ2-1,TRBD1,CASSVVRGRSSYNEQFF,TGTGCCAGCAGCGTTGTCAGGGGGCGGAGCTCCTACAATGAGCAGTTCTTC
NA,TRBV19,TRBJ1-2,NA,CASSTQPYGYTF,TGTGCCAGTAGCACACAGCCCTATGGCTACACCTTC
NA,TRBV7-8,TRBJ1-4,NA,CASSQIGTPTNEKLFF,TGTGCCAGCAGCCAAATTGGGACACCAACTAATGAAAAACTGTTTTTT
NA,TRBV6-6,TRBJ1-6,NA,CASSRNRGSYNSPLHF,TGTGCCAGCAGTCGAAACCGGGGTAGCTATAATTCACCCCTCCACTTT
NA,TRBV29-1,TRBJ2-3,TRBD1,CSATGTGGADTQYF,TGCAGCGCCACCGGGACAGGGGGCGCAGATACGCAGTATTTT
NA,TRBV29-1,TRBJ2-1,TRBD2,CSGVAGGPIDEQFF,TGCAGCGGGGTAGCGGGAGGGCCTATTGATGAGCAGTTCTTC
once,TRBV7-2,TRBJ2-1,TRBD1,CASSTHTGDEQFF,TGTGCCAGCAGCACCCATACAGGGGACGAGCAGTTCTTC
NA,TRBV6-5,TRBJ2-7,TRBD1,CASTRQGNAGEQYF,TGTGCCAGCACTAGACAGGGAAATGCTGGCGAGCAGTACTTC
NA,TRBV5-4,TRBJ1-6,NA,CASSMDSTLHF,TGTGCCAGCAGCATGGACAGCACCCTCCACTTT
NA,TRBV27,TRBJ2-2,NA,CASSLNGHSNTGELFF,TGTGCCAGCAGTTTAAACGGTCACTCGAACACCGGGGAGCTGTTTTTT
NA,TRBV6-5,TRBJ2-3,TRBD2,CASSSASGHTDTQYF,TGTGCCAGCAGTTCCGCTAGCGGCCACACAGATACGCAGTATTTT
NA,TRBV2,TRBJ2-2,NA,CASSVLPAGSPTGELFF,TGTGCCAGCAGTGTGCTCCCGGCGGGGTCCCCCACCGGGGAGCTGTTTTTT
NA,TRBV28,TRBJ1-2,NA,CASSLNGNYGYTF,TGTGCCAGCAGTTTAAACGGTAACTATGGCTACACCTTC
once,TRBV7-2,TRBJ1-1,TRBD1,CASSLQGQTNTEAFF,TGTGCCAGCAGCTTACAGGGACAGACGAACACTGAAGCTTTCTTT
NA,TRBV9,TRBJ1-1,TRBD1,CASSRGQVNTEAFF,TGTGCCAGCAGCAGGGGACAGGTGAACACTGAAGCTTTCTTT
NA,TRBV6-2/TRBV6-3,TRBJ2-4,NA,CASSYVGFRAKNIQYF,TGTGCCAGCAGTTACGTCGGGTTTCGCGCCAAAAACATTCAGTACTTC
NA,TRBV29-1,TRBJ2-7,NA,CSVSTGSYEQYF,TGCAGCGTTTCAACAGGTTCCTACGAGCAGTACTTC
NA,TRBV18,TRBJ2-7,TRBD1,CASSPTGQGTYEQYF,TGTGCCAGCTCACCTACGGGACAGGGCACGTACGAGCAGTACTTC
once,TRBV5-1,TRBJ2-5,TRBD2,CASSWGLRGETQYF,TGCGCCAGCAGCTGGGGACTACGGGGCGAGACCCAGTACTTC
NA,TRBV19,TRBJ1-2,NA,CASRLTGFDYGYTF,TGTGCCAGCAGATTAACAGGGTTTGACTATGGCTACACCTTC